Included here is one T cell receptor beta chain sequence, with context. Its antigen is as yet unknown. This specimen belongs to a study of cytomegalovirus exposure and HLA in healthy donors. Overall study findings and caveats: Later work associated fewer than 20,000 TCR beta sequences with HLA alleles at 0.05 false discovery rate.

PCR employed 60 Vbeta and 13 Jbeta primers. Method: immunoSEQ multiplex PCR; TCRdb's copy keeps in-frame clones and lacks some. This sample has around 150,000 clones, with roughly 80% found just once. Germline-derived CDR1 and CDR2 are LNHDA and SQIVND (reference sequence). J gave up 7 bases and V 4 bases, and 3 bases lay outside the gene matches. This CDR3 has 14 amino acids. The TCR originated in a man aged 35 to 55 in good health and CMV-seronegative. Sequences were obtained from PBMCs. The V and J genes are TRBV19 and TRBJ1-4; 10 positions match TRBD1. The CDR3, as DNA: TGTGCCAGTAGTACGACAGGGGGCGTTGAAAAACTGTTTTTT. It encodes CASSTTGGVEKLFF.